This T cell receptor beta chain came from a study of blood T cells in healthy people across ages. Study findings and constraints: Long-lived donors had more naive CD4+ cells and higher diversity than aged donors.

Trimming at V came to 7 bases and at J to 5 bases, leaving 7 bases not matched to a gene. Looked up from germline, CDR1 is SNHLY and CDR2 is FYNNEI. The CDR3 consists of 13 residues. Sample-barcoded 5' priming and a J-beta primer mix drove a second PCR of about 7 to 12 cycles. Using its own MiXCR run on the 5' RACE reads, TCRdb lists one record per CDR3 protein. The sample shows some 780,000 distinct CDR3 sequences, about 61% of them seen only once. As for this clonotype: Its antigen is as yet unknown.

The V gene is TRBV2, the J gene TRBJ2-5; the match to TRBD2 covers 7 bases. Sample: blood. This TCR came from a man in his forties or fifties in good health. The CDR3 reads CASKTGGGETQYF. The CDR3 bases are TGTGCCAGCAAGACGGGGGGTGGGGAGACCCAGTACTTC.